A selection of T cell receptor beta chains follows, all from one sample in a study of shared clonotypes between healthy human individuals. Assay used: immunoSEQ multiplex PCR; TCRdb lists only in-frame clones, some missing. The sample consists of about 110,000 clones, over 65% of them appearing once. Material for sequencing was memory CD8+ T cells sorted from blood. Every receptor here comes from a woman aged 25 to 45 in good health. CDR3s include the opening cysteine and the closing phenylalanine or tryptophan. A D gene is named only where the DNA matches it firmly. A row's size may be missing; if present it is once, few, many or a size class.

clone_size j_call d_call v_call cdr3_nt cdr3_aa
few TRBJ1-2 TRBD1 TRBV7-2 TGTGCCAGCAGCTTAGAGGGGGCCGGTGGCTACACCTTC CASSLEGAGGYTF
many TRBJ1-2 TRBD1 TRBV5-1 TGCGCCAGCAGCTATGACAGGGGCATGGTTGGCTACACCTTC CASSYDRGMVGYTF
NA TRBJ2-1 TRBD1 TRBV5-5 TGTGCCAGCAGCCCCGAGGCGGGACAGGGGGACAATGAGCAGTTCTTC CASSPEAGQGDNEQFF
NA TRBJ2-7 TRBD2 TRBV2 TGTGCCAGCTACACTAGCGGCTCCTACGAGCAGTACTTC CASYTSGSYEQYF
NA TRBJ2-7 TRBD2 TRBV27 TGTGCCAGCAGGGATAGAGCGGGAGGGCCGAGCTCCTACGAGCAGTACTTC CASRDRAGGPSSYEQYF
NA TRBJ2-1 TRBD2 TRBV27 TGTGCCAGCAGTAGGGGGACTAGCGGTCGATTACAGTTCTTC CASSRGTSGRLQFF
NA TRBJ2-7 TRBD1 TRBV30 TGTGCCTGGGGGGACAGGGACGGGTACGAGCAGTACTTC CAWGDRDGYEQYF
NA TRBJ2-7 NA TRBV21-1 TGTGCCAGTTACCGCAGCCTGCAGGGGGTTGGGGAGCAGTACTTC CASYRSLQGVGEQYF
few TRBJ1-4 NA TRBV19 TGTGCCAGTAGTATACAGGGGCTGGCTAATGAAAAACTGTTTTTT CASSIQGLANEKLFF
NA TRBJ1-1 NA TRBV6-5 TGTGCCAGCAGCCCTGGGCATAGTGAAGCTTTCTTT CASSPGHSEAFF
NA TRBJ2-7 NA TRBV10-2 TGCGCCAGCAGTGAGTCGATCTACGAGGGATGGCACGAGCAGTACTTC CASSESIYEGWHEQYF
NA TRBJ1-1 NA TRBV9 TGTGCCAGCAGCCTAAGCTGGGGGTCCACTGAAGCTTTCTTT CASSLSWGSTEAFF
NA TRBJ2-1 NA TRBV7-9 TGTGCCAGCAGCCCACCTGGGGGATCCATCTACAATGAGCAGTTCTTC CASSPPGGSIYNEQFF
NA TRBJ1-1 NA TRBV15 TGTGCCACCAGCAGAGATCCTGATTCGTCTGCTGAAGCTTTCTTT CATSRDPDSSAEAFF
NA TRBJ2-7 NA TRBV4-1 TGCGCCAGCAGCCAAGATATAGGGGTTATCTTCGAGCAGTACTTC CASSQDIGVIFEQYF
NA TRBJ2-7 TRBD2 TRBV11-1 TGTGCCAGCAGCTATCTTGGCGCTAGCGGGGTGTCCTACGAGCAGTACTTC CASSYLGASGVSYEQYF
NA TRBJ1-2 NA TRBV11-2 TGTGCCAGCAGCAACCGTTTGGGACTCCCAATGGATGGCTACACCTTC CASSNRLGLPMDGYTF
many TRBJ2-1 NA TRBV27 TGTGCCAGCAGTTTCGTACCAGGGCCCTACAATGAGCAGTTCTTC CASSFVPGPYNEQFF
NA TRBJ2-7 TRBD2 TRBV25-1 TGTGCCAGCAGTGGGGGGAGGGACGATCGTGGCTACGAGCAGTACTTC CASSGGRDDRGYEQYF
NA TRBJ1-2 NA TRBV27 TGTGCCAGCAGTCCGACAGGACTGATAAACTATGGCTACACCTTC CASSPTGLINYGYTF
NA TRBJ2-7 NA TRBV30 TGTGCCTGGAGTGTGGCGCGCGAGCAGTACTTC CAWSVAREQYF
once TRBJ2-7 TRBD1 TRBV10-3 TGTGCCATCAGTTGGACAGGGGTCCACGAGCAGTACTTC CAISWTGVHEQYF
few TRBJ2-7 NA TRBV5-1 TGCGCCAGCAGCTTGGGGGTTGAGCTGTACTTC CASSLGVELYF
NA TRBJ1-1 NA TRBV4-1 TGCGCCAGCAGCCATCTTAGGGCCGGTTACACTGAAGCTTTCTTT CASSHLRAGYTEAFF
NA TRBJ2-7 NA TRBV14 TGTGCCAGCAAGGGCCCGGAACAGGCCGACAATAGGCAGTACTTC CASKGPEQADNRQYF
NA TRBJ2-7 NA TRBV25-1 TGTGCCAGCAGTGAATACCTGGACACCCTCTACGAGCAGTACTTC CASSEYLDTLYEQYF
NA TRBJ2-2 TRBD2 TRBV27 TGTGCCAGCTCCGGACTAGCGGGATACGGATCCGGGGAGCTGTTTTTT CASSGLAGYGSGELFF
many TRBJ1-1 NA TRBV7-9 TGTGCCAGCAGCTACTCCCGTTCAAGAGGGGAGACTGAAGCTTTCTTT CASSYSRSRGETEAFF
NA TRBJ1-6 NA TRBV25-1 TGTGCCAGCACCGGTATAGGGGCAAATTCACCCCTCCACTTT CASTGIGANSPLHF
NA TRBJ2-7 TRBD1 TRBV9 TGTGCCAGCAGCGTAGGCCCAGGGGGTACTTCCGAGCAGTACTTC CASSVGPGGTSEQYF
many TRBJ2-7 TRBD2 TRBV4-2 TGTGCCAGCAGCCAAGGGGAGGGCAGCTCCTACGAGCAGTACTTC CASSQGEGSSYEQYF
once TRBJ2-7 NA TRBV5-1 TGCGCCAGCAGCCCCTTTGCAGGCCAGGAGGACGAGCAGTACTTC CASSPFAGQEDEQYF
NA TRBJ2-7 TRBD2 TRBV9 TGTGCCAGCAGCTTAGCGGGAGGGACGGACGAGCAGTACTTC CASSLAGGTDEQYF
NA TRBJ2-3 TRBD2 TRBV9 TGTGCCAGCAGCGTAGGCTGGGGGGCTAGCGGGGCGAGCACAGATACGCAGTATTTT CASSVGWGASGASTDTQYF
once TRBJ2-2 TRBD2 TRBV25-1 TGTGCCAGCAGTGAATATATTCAGGGACTAGCGGGACCCGGGGAGCTGTTTTTT CASSEYIQGLAGPGELFF
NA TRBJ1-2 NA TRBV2 TGTGCCAGCCGGGAGGGTAACAGATTGGACTATGGCTACACCTTC CASREGNRLDYGYTF
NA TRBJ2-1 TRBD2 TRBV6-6 TGTGCCAGCAGTTACGCAGGACTAGCTTCCTACAATGAGCAGTTCTTC CASSYAGLASYNEQFF
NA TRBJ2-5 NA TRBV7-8 TGTGCCAGCAGCTTTTGGACGGCCCTAAAGTATTGGACCCAGTACTTC CASSFWTALKYWTQYF
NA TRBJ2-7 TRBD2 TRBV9 TGTGCCAGCAGCGCAGCTCCGGGACTAGCTTCCGAGCAGTACTTC CASSAAPGLASEQYF
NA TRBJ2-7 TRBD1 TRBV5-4 TGTGCCAGCAGCTTCCAGGGGGCGGACGAGCAGTACTTC CASSFQGADEQYF
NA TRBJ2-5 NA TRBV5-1 TGCGCCAGCAGCTTGGCCGGGTGGGAGACCCAGTACTTC CASSLAGWETQYF
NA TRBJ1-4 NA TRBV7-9 TGTGCCAGCAGCTTAGATCCGGGAGTAGGAACTAATGAAAAACTGTTTTTT CASSLDPGVGTNEKLFF
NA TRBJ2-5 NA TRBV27 TGTGCCAGCAGTTACCAGGGCGGGACCCAGTACTTC CASSYQGGTQYF
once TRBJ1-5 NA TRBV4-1 TGCGCCAGCAGCCAAGTTCGGGATAGCAATCAGCCCCAGCATTTT CASSQVRDSNQPQHF
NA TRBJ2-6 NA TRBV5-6 TGTGCCAGCAGCTTGGTCTTCGACAGCTTCTCTGGGGCCAACGTCCTGACTTTC CASSLVFDSFSGANVLTF
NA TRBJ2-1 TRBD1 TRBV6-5 TGTGCCAGCAGTTACTCGGTCGGGACAGGGGGAAATGAGCAGTTCTTC CASSYSVGTGGNEQFF